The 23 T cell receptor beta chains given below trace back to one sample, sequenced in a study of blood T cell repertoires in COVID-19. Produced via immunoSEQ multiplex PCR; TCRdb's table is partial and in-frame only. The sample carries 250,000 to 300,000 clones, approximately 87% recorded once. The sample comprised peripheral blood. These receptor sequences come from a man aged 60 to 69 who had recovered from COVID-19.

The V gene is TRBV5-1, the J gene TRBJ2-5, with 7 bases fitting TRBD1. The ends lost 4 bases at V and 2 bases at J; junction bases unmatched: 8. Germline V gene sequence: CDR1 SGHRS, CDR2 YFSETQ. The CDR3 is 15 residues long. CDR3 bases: TGCGCCAGCAGCCACTCACCGGGACAGCAAGAGACCCAGTACTTC. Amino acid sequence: CASSHSPGQQETQYF.

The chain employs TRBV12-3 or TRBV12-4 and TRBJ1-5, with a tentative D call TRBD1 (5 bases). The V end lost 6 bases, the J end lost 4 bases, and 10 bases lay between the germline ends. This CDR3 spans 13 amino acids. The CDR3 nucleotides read TGTGCCAGCAGCGTCAGGGTTAATCAGCCCCAGCATTTT. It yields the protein CASSVRVNQPQHF.

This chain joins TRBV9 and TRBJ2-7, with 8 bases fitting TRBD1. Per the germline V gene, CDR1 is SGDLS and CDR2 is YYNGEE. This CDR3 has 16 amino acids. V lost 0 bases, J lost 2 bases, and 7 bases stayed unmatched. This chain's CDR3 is CASSVGQGAFTYEQYF. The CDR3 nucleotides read TGTGCCAGCAGCGTAGGCCAGGGGGCGTTCACCTACGAGCAGTACTTC.

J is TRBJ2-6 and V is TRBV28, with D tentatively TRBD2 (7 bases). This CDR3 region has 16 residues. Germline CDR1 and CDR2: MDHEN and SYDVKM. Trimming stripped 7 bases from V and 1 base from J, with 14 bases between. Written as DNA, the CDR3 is TGTGCCAGCACAAAGGGGGGGGTTTCTGGGGCCAACGTCCTGACTTTC. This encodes CASTKGGVSGANVLTF.

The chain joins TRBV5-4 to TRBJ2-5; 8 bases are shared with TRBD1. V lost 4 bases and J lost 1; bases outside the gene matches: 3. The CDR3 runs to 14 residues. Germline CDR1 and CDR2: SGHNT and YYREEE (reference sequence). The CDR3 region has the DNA TGTGCCAGCAGCACGACAGGGGCCCAAGAGACCCAGTACTTC. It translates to CASSTTGAQETQYF. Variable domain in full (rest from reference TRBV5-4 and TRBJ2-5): ETGVTQSPTHLIKTRGQQVTLRCSSQSGHNTVSWYQQALGQGPQFIFQYYREEENGRGNFPPRFSGLQFPNYSSELNVNALELDDSALYLCASSTTGAQETQYFGPGTRLLVL.

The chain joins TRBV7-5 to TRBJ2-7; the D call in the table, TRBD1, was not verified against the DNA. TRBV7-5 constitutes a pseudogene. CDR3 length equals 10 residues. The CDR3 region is CVRWPWEQYF. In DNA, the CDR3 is TGTGTCAGATGGCCCTGGGAGCAGTACTTC.

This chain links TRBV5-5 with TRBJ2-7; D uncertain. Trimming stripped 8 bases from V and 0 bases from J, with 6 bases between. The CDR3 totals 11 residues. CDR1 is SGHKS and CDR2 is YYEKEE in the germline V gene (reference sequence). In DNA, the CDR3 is TGTGCCAGTAAACTCTCCTACGAGCAGTACTTC. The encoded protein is CASKLSYEQYF.

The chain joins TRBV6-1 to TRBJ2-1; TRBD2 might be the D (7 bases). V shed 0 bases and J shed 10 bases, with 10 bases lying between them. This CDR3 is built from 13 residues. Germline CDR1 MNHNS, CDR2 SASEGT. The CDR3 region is CASSEARGLEQFF. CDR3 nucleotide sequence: TGTGCCAGCAGTGAAGCGCGGGGGCTAGAGCAGTTCTTC.

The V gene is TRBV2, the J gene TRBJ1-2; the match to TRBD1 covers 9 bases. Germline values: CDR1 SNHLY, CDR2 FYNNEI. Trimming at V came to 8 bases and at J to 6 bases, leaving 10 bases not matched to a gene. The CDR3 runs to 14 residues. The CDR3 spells CASLLDRGRDGYTF. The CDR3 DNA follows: TGTGCCAGCCTCCTGGACAGGGGAAGGGATGGCTACACCTTC. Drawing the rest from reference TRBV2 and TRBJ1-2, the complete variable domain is EPEVTQTPSHQVTQMGQEVILRCVPISNHLYFYWYRQILGQKVEFLVSFYNNEISEKSEIFDDQFSVERPDGSNFTLKIRSTKLEDSAMYFCASLLDRGRDGYTFGSGTRLTVV.

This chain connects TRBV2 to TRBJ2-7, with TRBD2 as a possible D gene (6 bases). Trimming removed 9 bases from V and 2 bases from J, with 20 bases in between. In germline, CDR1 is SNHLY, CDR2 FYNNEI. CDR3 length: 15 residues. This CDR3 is CASRIAGPRTYEQYF. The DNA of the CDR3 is TGTGCCAGTCGAATCGCGGGGCCGCGGACCTACGAGCAGTACTTC. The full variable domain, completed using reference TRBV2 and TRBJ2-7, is EPEVTQTPSHQVTQMGQEVILRCVPISNHLYFYWYRQILGQKVEFLVSFYNNEISEKSEIFDDQFSVERPDGSNFTLKIRSTKLEDSAMYFCASRIAGPRTYEQYFGPGTRLTVT.

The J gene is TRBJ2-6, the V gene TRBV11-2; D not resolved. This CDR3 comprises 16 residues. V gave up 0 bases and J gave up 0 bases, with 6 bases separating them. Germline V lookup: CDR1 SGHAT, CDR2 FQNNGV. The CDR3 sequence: CASSLDWASGANVLTF. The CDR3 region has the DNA TGTGCCAGCAGCTTAGATTGGGCCTCTGGGGCCAACGTCCTGACTTTC.

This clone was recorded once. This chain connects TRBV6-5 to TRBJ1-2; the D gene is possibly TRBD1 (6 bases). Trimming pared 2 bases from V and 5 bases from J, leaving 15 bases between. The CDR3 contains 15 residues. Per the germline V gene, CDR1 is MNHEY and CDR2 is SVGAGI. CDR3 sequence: CASSYQAGAIYGYTF. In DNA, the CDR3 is TGTGCCAGCAGTTACCAGGCGGGGGCAATATATGGCTACACCTTC.

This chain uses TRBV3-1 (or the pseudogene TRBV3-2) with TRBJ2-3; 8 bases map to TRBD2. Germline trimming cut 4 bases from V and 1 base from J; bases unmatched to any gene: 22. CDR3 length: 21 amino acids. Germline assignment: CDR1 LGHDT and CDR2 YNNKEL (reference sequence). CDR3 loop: CASSRPSVGGRTPNGTDTQYF. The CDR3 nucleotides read TGTGCCAGCAGCCGGCCATCAGTGGGCGGGAGGACTCCCAATGGCACAGATACGCAGTATTTT.

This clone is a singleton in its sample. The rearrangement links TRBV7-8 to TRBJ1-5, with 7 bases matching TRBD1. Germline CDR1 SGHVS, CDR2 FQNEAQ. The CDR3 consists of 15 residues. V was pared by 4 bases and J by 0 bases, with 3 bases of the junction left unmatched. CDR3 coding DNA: TGTGCCAGCAGCTCGGACAGGCTTAGCAATCAGCCCCAGCATTTT. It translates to CASSSDRLSNQPQHF.

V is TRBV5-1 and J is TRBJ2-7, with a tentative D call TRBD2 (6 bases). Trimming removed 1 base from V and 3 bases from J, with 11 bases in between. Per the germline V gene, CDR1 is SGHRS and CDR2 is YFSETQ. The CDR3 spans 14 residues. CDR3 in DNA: TGCGCCAGCAGCTTGCGGGGGACCGACTACGAGCAGTACTTC. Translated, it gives CASSLRGTDYEQYF.

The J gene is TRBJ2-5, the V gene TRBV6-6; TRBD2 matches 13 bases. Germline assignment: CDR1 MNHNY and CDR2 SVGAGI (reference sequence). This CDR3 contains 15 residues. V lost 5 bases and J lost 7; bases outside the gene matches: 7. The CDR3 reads CASSPTSGGAGTQYF. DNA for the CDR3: TGTGCCAGCAGTCCTACTAGCGGGGGGGCCGGGACCCAGTACTTC.

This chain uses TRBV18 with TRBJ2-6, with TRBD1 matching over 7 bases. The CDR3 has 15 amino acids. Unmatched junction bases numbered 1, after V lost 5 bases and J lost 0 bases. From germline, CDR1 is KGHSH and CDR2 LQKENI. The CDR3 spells CASSGTASGANVLTF. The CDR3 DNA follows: TGTGCCAGCTCAGGGACAGCCTCTGGGGCCAACGTCCTGACTTTC.

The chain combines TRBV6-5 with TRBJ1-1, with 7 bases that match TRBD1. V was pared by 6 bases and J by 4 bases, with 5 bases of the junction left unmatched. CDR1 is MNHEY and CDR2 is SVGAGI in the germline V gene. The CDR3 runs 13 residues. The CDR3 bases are TGTGCCAGCAGGGTGACAGGGAGCACTGAAGCTTTCTTT. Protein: CASRVTGSTEAFF.

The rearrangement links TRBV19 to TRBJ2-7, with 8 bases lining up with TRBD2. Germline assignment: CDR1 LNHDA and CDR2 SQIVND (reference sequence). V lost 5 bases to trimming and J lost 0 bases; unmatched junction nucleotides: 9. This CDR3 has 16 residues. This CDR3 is CASSPLAGESSYEQYF. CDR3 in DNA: TGTGCCAGTAGTCCCCTAGCGGGCGAGAGCTCCTACGAGCAGTACTTC.

The CDR3 region is CASSKAGGWEDTQYF. DNA for the CDR3: TGTGCCAGCAGCAAAGCGGGGGGCTGGGAGGATACGCAGTATTTT. The chain is built from TRBV7-8 and TRBJ2-3; TRBD2 matches 9 bases. V gave up 5 bases and J gave up 6 bases; unmatched junction bases: 9. CDR3 length: 15 residues. Germline V gene lookup returns CDR1 SGHVS and CDR2 FQNEAQ.

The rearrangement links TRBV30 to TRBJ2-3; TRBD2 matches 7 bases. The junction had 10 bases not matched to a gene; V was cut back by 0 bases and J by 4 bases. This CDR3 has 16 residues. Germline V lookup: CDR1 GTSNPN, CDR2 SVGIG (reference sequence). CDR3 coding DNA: TGTGCCTGGAGTGTAGCCCCAGCGGGATTGTCAGATACGCAGTATTTT. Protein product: CAWSVAPAGLSDTQYF.

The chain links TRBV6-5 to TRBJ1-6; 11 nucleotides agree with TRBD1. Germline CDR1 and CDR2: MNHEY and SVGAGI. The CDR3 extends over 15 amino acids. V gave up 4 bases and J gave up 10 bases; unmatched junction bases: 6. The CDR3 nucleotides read TGTGCCAGCAGTTCACGGACAGGGGGCGGATCACCCCTCCACTTT. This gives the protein CASSSRTGGGSPLHF.

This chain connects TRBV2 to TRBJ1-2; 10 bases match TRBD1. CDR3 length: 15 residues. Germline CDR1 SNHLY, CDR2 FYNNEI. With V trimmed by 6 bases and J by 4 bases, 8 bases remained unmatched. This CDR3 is CASSAGTGDGYGYTF. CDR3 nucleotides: TGTGCCAGCAGCGCCGGGACAGGGGATGGCTATGGCTACACCTTC.